These 2 T cell receptor beta chains were sequenced from one sample in a study of blood T cell repertoires in COVID-19. Sequencing was performed with immunoSEQ multiplex PCR; in TCRdb, only in-frame clones are kept and a portion is missing. The table lists more than 85,000 clones, more than 75% of them singletons. The sample taken for sequencing was peripheral blood. All receptors come from a woman in her forties or fifties with acute or convalescent COVID-19.

The V call is TRBV19, the J call TRBJ1-1, with D unclear. Germline lookup yields CDR1 LNHDA and CDR2 SQIVND (reference sequence). CDR3 length equals 16 residues. V was cut by 3 bases and J by 0 bases, with 14 bases left in between. This CDR3 is CASSIPRSSMNTEAFF. The CDR3 nucleotides are TGTGCCAGTAGTATCCCCAGGTCGTCCATGAACACTGAAGCTTTCTTT.

This clone was recorded only once. The V call is TRBV24-1, the J call TRBJ1-1; D is possibly TRBD1 (5 bases). CDR1 is KGHDR, CDR2 SFDVKD, per germline. V lost 3 bases, J lost 5 bases, and 15 bases lay in between. The length of the CDR3 is 15 residues. For the CDR3, the DNA is TGTGCCACCAGTGATCCCAGGGCGGCGAAGACTGAAGCTTTCTTT. Protein: CATSDPRAAKTEAFF.